This T cell receptor beta chain appears in the sequencing data of a study of blood T cell repertoires in COVID-19. For the study at large: The United States, Italy and Spain provided the acute and convalescent COVID-19 samples.

The data were produced by immunoSEQ multiplex PCR, yet TCRdb's version contains in-frame clones alone and is incomplete. The data show about 23,000 clones, with 85% to 95% seen just once and roughly 4% held by the top ten. The germline V gene has CDR1 MGHRA and CDR2 YSYEKL. This CDR3 is 14 amino acids long. The trim removed 4 bases at V and 6 bases at J, leaving 5 bases unmatched. The chain uses TRBV4-1 and TRBJ2-1, with 8 bases identical to TRBD2. Sequenced sample: peripheral blood. The clonotype originates from a woman aged 45-60 years with active COVID-19. The CDR3 is CASSRTSGGNEQFF. The CDR3 DNA is TGCGCCAGCAGCCGTACTAGCGGCGGCAATGAGCAGTTCTTC.